The 21 T cell receptor beta chains below come from one sample, sequenced in a study of blood T cells in healthy people across ages (dated by TCRdb to between 2014 and 2017). Libraries came from 5' RACE. This sample was sequenced with an Illumina HiSeq 2500. A second PCR of roughly 7 to 11 cycles was performed with a sample-barcoded 5' primer and a J-beta primer mix. TCRdb redid the processing of the public reads, applying fastp at Q25 and MiXCR, and retained in-frame beta chains. Entries that share a CDR3 protein sequence are merged under the most common genes and DNA. Across this sample there are about 1.4 million distinct CDR3 sequences, with 59% seen only once. 5% to 7% of the sample is in the top ten clones. Sequenced input: blood. The receptors here all came from a man aged 18 to 29 in good health.

This clonotype was detected once. This rearrangement joins TRBV2 to TRBJ1-1; 10 bases match TRBD1. CDR1 and CDR2 (germline): SNHLY, FYNNEI. There are 12 residues in the CDR3. Losses at the gene ends were 10 bases for V and 4 bases for J; bases not matched to a gene: 3. The CDR3, as DNA: TGTGCCACCGGGGACAGGGGCACTGAAGCTTTCTTT. It translates to CATGDRGTEAFF.

This clonotype was observed at least ten times. This chain connects TRBV7-2 to TRBJ2-3; D is unresolved. V lost 6 bases, J lost 0 bases, and 10 bases lay in between. This CDR3 is built from 14 residues. In germline, CDR1 is SGHTA, CDR2 FQGNSA. The CDR3 coding sequence is TGTGCCAGCAGTCCCGGGCCCAGCACAGATACGCAGTATTTT. This sequence encodes CASSPGPSTDTQYF.

V usage is TRBV11-2 and J usage is TRBJ2-1, with TRBD2 matching 11 bases. The J call may be mistaken, given a closer DNA end match to TRBJ2-7. Germline values: CDR1 SGHAT, CDR2 FQNNGV. The CDR3 totals 16 residues. Written as DNA, the CDR3 is TGTGCCAGCAGCTCCTCGACTAGCGGGACCTACAATGAGCAGTACTTC. It encodes CASSSSTSGTYNEQYF.

CDR3 loop: CASTGRGATGRTGELFF. In DNA, the CDR3 is TGTGCCAGCACTGGGAGGGGAGCGACAGGGCGCACCGGGGAGCTGTTTTTT. The gene calls are TRBV2 and TRBJ2-2; either TRBD1 or TRBD2 may supply D (7 bases each). Germline CDR1 reads SNHLY; CDR2 reads FYNNEI. V shed 7 bases and J shed 4 bases, with 22 bases lying between them. This CDR3 has 17 amino acids.

This clonotype was observed a handful of times. The chain links TRBV4-1 to TRBJ2-7, with D perhaps matching TRBD1 (7 bases). The CDR3 is 14 residues long. Trimming pared 2 bases from V and 5 bases from J, leaving 13 bases between. The germline gives CDR1 MGHRA, CDR2 YSYEKL. The CDR3 sequence: CASSQRTGGNEQYF. The DNA of the CDR3 is TGCGCCAGCAGCCAAAGGACAGGAGGGAACGAGCAGTACTTC.

This chain connects TRBV27 to TRBJ1-1, with D uncertain. The length of the CDR3 is 14 residues. Trimming pared 6 bases from V and 6 bases from J, leaving 17 bases between. Germline CDR1 reads MNHEY; CDR2 reads SMNVEV (reference sequence). CDR3 DNA: TGTGCCAGCAGCATCGGACGTAGGCGGGCTGAAGCTTTCTTT. It is translated as CASSIGRRRAEAFF.

V and J are TRBV4-1 and TRBJ2-3; D is perhaps TRBD2 (6 bases). The V end was cut by 1 base, the J end by 4 bases, with 12 bases between. The CDR3 spans 15 residues. Germline CDR1 MGHRA, CDR2 YSYEKL. For the CDR3, the DNA is TGCGCCAGCAGCCAAGTTCCGGGAGTAGCAGATACGCAGTATTTT. Protein product: CASSQVPGVADTQYF.

This clonotype has just a few counts. The V gene is TRBV20-1, the J gene TRBJ2-2, with D perhaps given as TRBD1 or TRBD2 (6 bases each). CDR3 length: 12 amino acids. V lost 6 bases and J 5 bases, leaving 10 bases between the germline ends. CDR1 is DFQATT and CDR2 is SNEGSKA in the germline V gene (reference sequence). The CDR3 protein is CSAQGGTGELFF. The CDR3 DNA sequence: TGCAGTGCCCAAGGGGGGACCGGGGAGCTGTTTTTT.

This clonotype has more than one count but fewer than ten. The chain joins TRBV27 to TRBJ1-1, with TRBD1 identical over 7 bases. V dropped 6 bases and J dropped 0; count of bases not matched to a gene: 13. The CDR3 loop spans 17 amino acids. The germline gives CDR1 MNHEY, CDR2 SMNVEV (reference sequence). The CDR3 is CASSQYWTGTLNTEAFF. In nucleotides, the CDR3 is TGTGCCAGCAGCCAATACTGGACAGGTACCTTGAACACTGAAGCTTTCTTT.

The chain links TRBV6-5 to TRBJ2-7; D gene uncertain. The J call is in doubt because the DNA end fits TRBJ2-5 better. The CDR3 runs 14 residues. Germline lookup yields CDR1 MNHEY and CDR2 SVGAGI. The CDR3 loop is CASRASFLQETQYF. The CDR3 region has the DNA TGTGCCAGCAGGGCATCCTTCCTCCAAGAGACCCAGTACTTC.

V is TRBV7-2 and J is TRBJ2-7; the match to TRBD2 covers 10 bases. J lost 5 bases, V lost 4 bases, and 5 bases had no gene match. The CDR3 covers 14 residues. Germline-derived CDR1 and CDR2 are SGHTA and FQGNSA. In nucleotides, the CDR3 is TGTGCCAGCAGCTCGGGGGGACTAGCGCACGAGCAGTACTTC. It encodes CASSSGGLAHEQYF.

This clonotype was counted only a few times. V and J are TRBV29-1 and TRBJ2-7, with 7 bases aligning to TRBD2. CDR3 length equals 14 residues. V trimming: 6 bases; J trimming: 8 bases; junction bases outside the gene matches: 16. The V gene's germline CDR1 is SQVTM and CDR2 ANQGSEA. The CDR3 sequence: CSVVLWGGTSQQYF. The CDR3, as DNA: TGCAGCGTCGTCCTTTGGGGGGGGACCTCTCAGCAGTACTTC.

The genes are TRBV7-9 and TRBJ2-7; unclear D gene. Trimming shortened V by 5 bases and J by 10 bases, and 12 bases separated the two germline ends. Per germline, CDR1 SEHNR and CDR2 FQNEAQ (reference sequence). This CDR3 region has 11 residues. The DNA of the CDR3 is TGTGCCAGCAGCCCCCATGGTGCCCAGTACTTC. Protein sequence: CASSPHGAQYF. Supplemented by reference TRBV7-9 and TRBJ2-7, the full variable domain reads DTGVSQNPRHKITKRGQNVTFRCDPISEHNRLYWYRQTLGQGPEFLTYFQNEAQLEKSRLLSDRFSAERPKGSFSTLEIQRTEQGDSAMYLCASSPHGAQYFGPGTRLTVT.

This rearrangement joins TRBV9 to TRBJ2-7; possible D gene TRBD1, 5 bases. The CDR3 extends over 13 amino acids. CDR1 SGDLS and CDR2 YYNGEE come from the germline V gene. V dropped 4 bases and J dropped 4 bases, with 12 bases sitting between them. As DNA, the CDR3 is TGTGCCAGCAGCCCCATTGGGGCGTACGAGCAGTACTTC. It specifies CASSPIGAYEQYF.

J is TRBJ2-1 and V is TRBV6-4; D is unresolved. The CDR3 totals 15 residues. Trimming removed 0 bases at V and 4 bases at J, with 10 bases between. The germline V gene encodes CDR1 MRHNA and CDR2 SNTAGT. CDR3 sequence: CASSDSSAQYNEQFF. The DNA for the CDR3 is TGTGCCAGCAGTGACTCATCGGCGCAATACAATGAGCAGTTCTTC.

This clonotype was seen a few times. The rearrangement links TRBV5-1 to TRBJ1-2, with unresolved D. Deletions cut 4 bases from V and 3 bases from J, with 4 bases between. The CDR3 has 11 residues. Germline CDR1 and CDR2: SGHRS and YFSETQ. The CDR3 reads CASSAYYGYTF. The CDR3 DNA reads as TGCGCCAGCAGCGCATACTATGGCTACACCTTC. The full variable domain, completed using reference TRBV5-1 and TRBJ1-2, is KAGVTQTPRYLIKTRGQQVTLSCSPISGHRSVSWYQQTPGQGLQFLFEYFSETQRNKGNFPGRFSGRQFSNSRSEMNVSTLELGDSALYLCASSAYYGYTFGSGTRLTVV.

The V and J genes are TRBV2 and TRBJ2-7; D is ambiguous. Germline CDR1 and CDR2: SNHLY and FYNNEI. V lost 1 base, J lost 1 base, and 8 bases lay in between. The CDR3 has 14 residues. The DNA of the CDR3 is TGTGCCAGCAGTGAAGGGGCCCGATCCTACGAGCAGTACTTC. Protein: CASSEGARSYEQYF.

J is TRBJ1-4 and V is TRBV28, with D unresolved. This CDR3 is 14 amino acids long. V lost 2 bases to trimming and J lost 5 bases, with 9 bases between them. Germline assignment: CDR1 MDHEN and CDR2 SYDVKM. The CDR3: CASSLRWVNEKLFF. CDR3 bases: TGTGCCAGCAGTTTACGATGGGTGAATGAAAAACTGTTTTTT.

This chain links TRBV12-3 or TRBV12-4 with TRBJ2-3; a weak D match, TRBD2 (5 bases). Trimming took 6 bases from V and 6 from J, leaving 19 bases between them. CDR3 length: 15 residues. The CDR3 is CASSPLVERTDTQYF. The CDR3 region has the DNA TGTGCCAGCAGCCCTTTGGTGGAGCGGACGGATACGCAGTATTTT.

This rearrangement joins TRBV6-2 or TRBV6-3 to TRBJ1-1; no firm D call. V was cut by 2 bases and J by 3 bases, with 7 bases left in between. The CDR3 is 13 residues long. Germline CDR1 is MNHEY and CDR2 is SVGEGT. CDR3 DNA: TGTGCCAGCAGTTACCGACAAGACACTGAAGCTTTCTTT. Translated: CASSYRQDTEAFF.

The chain has TRBV4-2 and TRBJ1-1, with 8 bases identical to TRBD1. Germline lookup yields CDR1 LGHNA and CDR2 YNFKEQ. The CDR3 totals 13 residues. Losses at the gene ends were 0 bases for V and 11 bases for J; bases not matched to a gene: 5. The CDR3 nucleotides read TGTGCCAGCAGCCAAGACAGGGGGCTGTTTGCTTTCTTT. Translated, it gives CASSQDRGLFAFF.